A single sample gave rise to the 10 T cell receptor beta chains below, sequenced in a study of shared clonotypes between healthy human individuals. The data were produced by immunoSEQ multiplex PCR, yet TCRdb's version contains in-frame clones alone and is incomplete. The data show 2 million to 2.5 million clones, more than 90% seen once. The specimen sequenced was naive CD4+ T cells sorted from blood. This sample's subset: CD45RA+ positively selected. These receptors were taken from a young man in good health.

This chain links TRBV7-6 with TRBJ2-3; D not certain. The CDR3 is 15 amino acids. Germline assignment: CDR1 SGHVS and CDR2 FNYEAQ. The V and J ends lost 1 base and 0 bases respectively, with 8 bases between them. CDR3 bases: TGTGCCAGCAGCTTAGAGGTTACTAGCACAGATACGCAGTATTTT. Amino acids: CASSLEVTSTDTQYF.

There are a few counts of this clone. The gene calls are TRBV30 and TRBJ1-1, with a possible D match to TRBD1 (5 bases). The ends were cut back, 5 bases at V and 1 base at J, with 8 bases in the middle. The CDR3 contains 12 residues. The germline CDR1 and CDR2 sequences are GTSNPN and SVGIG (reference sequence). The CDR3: CAWGHPNTEAFF. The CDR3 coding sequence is TGTGCCTGGGGACACCCGAACACTGAAGCTTTCTTT.

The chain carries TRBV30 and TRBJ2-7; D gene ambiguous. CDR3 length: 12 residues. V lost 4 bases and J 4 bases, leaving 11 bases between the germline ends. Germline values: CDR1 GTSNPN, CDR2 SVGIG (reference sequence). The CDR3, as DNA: TGTGCCTGGAAAGGGTCCGGGTACGAGCAGTACTTC. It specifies CAWKGSGYEQYF. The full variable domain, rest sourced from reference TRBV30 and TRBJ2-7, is SQTIHQWPATLVQPVGSPLSLECTVEGTSNPNLYWYRQAAGRGLQLLFYSVGIGQISSEVPQNLSASRPQDRQFILSSKKLLLSDSGFYLCAWKGSGYEQYFGPGTRLTVT.

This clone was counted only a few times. The CDR3 DNA reads as TGTGCCAGTAGTCCCGAGGACAGGGAGAGTGCGCCCCAGCATTTT. Translated, it gives CASSPEDRESAPQHF. The V and J genes are TRBV19 and TRBJ1-5, with TRBD1 matching 8 bases. Trimming took 5 bases from V and 9 from J; bases not matched to a gene: 12. The CDR3 has 15 amino acids. Germline CDR1 reads LNHDA; CDR2 reads SQIVND (reference sequence).

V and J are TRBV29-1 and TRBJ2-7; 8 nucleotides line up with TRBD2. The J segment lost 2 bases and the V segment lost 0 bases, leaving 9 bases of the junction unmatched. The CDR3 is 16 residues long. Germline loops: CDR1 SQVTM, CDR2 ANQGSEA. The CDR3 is CSVEDGEQRGTYEQYF. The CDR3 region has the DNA TGCAGCGTTGAAGATGGGGAGCAGCGGGGGACCTACGAGCAGTACTTC.

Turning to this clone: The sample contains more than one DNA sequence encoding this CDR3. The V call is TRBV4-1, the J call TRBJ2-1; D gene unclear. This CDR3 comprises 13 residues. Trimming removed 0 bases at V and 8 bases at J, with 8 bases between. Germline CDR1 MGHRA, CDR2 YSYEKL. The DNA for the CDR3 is TGCGCCAGCAGCCAAGATGGATTGCATGAGCAGTTCTTC. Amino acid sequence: CASSQDGLHEQFF.

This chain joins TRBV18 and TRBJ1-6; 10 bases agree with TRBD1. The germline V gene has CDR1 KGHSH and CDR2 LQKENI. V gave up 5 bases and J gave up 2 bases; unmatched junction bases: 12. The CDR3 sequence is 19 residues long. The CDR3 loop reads CASSATGTGVIPYNSPLHF. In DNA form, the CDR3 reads TGTGCCAGCTCAGCGACCGGGACAGGGGTTATTCCCTATAATTCACCCCTCCACTTT.

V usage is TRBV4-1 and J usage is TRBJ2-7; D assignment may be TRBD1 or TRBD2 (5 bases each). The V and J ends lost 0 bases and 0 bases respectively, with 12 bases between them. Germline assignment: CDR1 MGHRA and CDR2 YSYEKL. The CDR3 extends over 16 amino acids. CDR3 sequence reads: CASSQDSWGFSYEQYF. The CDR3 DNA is TGCGCCAGCAGCCAAGATTCATGGGGGTTCTCCTACGAGCAGTACTTC.

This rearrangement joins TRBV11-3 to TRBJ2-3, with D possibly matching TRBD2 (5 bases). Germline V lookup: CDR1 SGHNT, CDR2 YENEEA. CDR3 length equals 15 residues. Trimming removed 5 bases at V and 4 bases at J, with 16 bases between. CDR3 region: CASSGGSSWADTQYF. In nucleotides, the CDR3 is TGTGCCAGCAGCGGAGGTAGCTCTTGGGCAGATACGCAGTATTTT. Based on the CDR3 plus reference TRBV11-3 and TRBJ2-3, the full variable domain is EAGVVQSPRYKIIEKKQPVAFWCNPISGHNTLYWYLQNLGQGPELLIRYENEEAVDDSQLPKDRFSAERLKGVDSTLKIQPAELGDSAVYLCASSGGSSWADTQYFGPGTRLTVL.

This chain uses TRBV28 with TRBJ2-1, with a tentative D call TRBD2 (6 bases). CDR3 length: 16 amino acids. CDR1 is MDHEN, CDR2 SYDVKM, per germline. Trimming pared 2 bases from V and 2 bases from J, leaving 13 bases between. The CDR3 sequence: CASSLSGGATYNEQFF. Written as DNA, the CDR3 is TGTGCCAGCAGTTTAAGTGGCGGGGCAACCTACAATGAGCAGTTCTTC.